This TCR beta chain is drawn from a study of T cell changes during pregnancy in multiple sclerosis. Data came from immunoSEQ multiplex PCR; TCRdb stores just in-frame clones and leaves some out. The data hold under 40,000 clones, with approximately 90% observed a single time. There are 14 residues in the CDR3. CDR1 is LNHNV, CDR2 YYDKDF, per germline (reference sequence). Trimming cost V 7 bases and J 1 base; bases outside gene matches: 6. The chain employs TRBV15 and TRBJ1-1; TRBD1 matches 7 bases. Sequencing was performed on peripheral blood, taken in the second trimester of pregnancy. The source is a female donor in good health, enrolled as a control in a pregnancy study. CDR3 residues: CATTATGWNTEAFF. In DNA, the CDR3 is TGTGCCACCACTGCGACAGGGTGGAACACTGAAGCTTTCTTT.